Shown below are 10 T cell receptor beta chains from a single sample sequenced in a study of PD-L1 blockade in urothelial cancer. Indicated time point: pretreatment peripheral blood. Sequencing was performed with immunoSEQ multiplex PCR; in TCRdb, only in-frame clones are kept and a portion is missing. The sample has approximately 70,000 clones, 84% seen once. The source was PBMCs, collected around atezolizumab (anti-PD-L1) treatment. These receptor sequences come from a woman between 65 and 79 years old with urothelial cancer.

V usage is TRBV18 and J usage is TRBJ1-4; 8 bases align to TRBD1. CDR3 length: 16 residues. The J segment lost 7 bases and the V segment lost 3 bases, leaving 10 bases of the junction unmatched. Per the germline V gene, CDR1 is KGHSH and CDR2 is LQKENI. CDR3 nucleotides: TGTGCCAGCTCACCGACGAGGGCCAGGGGGCTTGAAAAACTGTTTTTT. Amino acid sequence: CASSPTRARGLEKLFF.

The chain uses TRBV7-9 and TRBJ2-7; D unclear. Trimming cost V 5 bases and J 1 base, with 9 bases left between them. Germline V gene lookup returns CDR1 SEHNR and CDR2 FQNEAQ (reference sequence). CDR3 size: 13 residues. The CDR3 region is CASSPPRSYEQYF. DNA for the CDR3: TGTGCCAGCAGCCCGCCGAGATCCTACGAGCAGTACTTC.

The V and J genes are TRBV6-6 and TRBJ1-1, with D unresolved. This CDR3 contains 12 residues. Trimming shortened V by 9 bases and J by 3 bases, and 11 bases separated the two germline ends. The germline V gene has CDR1 MNHNY and CDR2 SVGAGI (reference sequence). The CDR3 DNA is TGTGCCAGTATCAGCCGGGACACTGAAGCTTTCTTT. Its translation is CASISRDTEAFF.

V is TRBV19 and J is TRBJ2-3; 7 bases are a match to TRBD2. The J segment lost 0 bases and the V segment lost 8 bases, leaving 11 bases of the junction unmatched. CDR1 is LNHDA and CDR2 is SQIVND in the germline V gene (reference sequence). The CDR3 covers 16 residues. This chain's CDR3 is CASAFLAASSTDTQYF. The DNA of the CDR3 is TGTGCCAGTGCGTTTCTAGCGGCATCTAGCACAGATACGCAGTATTTT.

The genes are TRBV19 and TRBJ2-3, with 7 bases aligning to TRBD1. Losses at the gene ends were 3 bases for V and 5 bases for J; bases not matched to a gene: 2. The germline V gene has CDR1 LNHDA and CDR2 SQIVND (reference sequence). CDR3 length: 13 amino acids. CDR3 DNA: TGTGCCAGTAGTATGACAGGGCAAGATACGCAGTATTTT. Translation: CASSMTGQDTQYF.

This chain links TRBV7-8 with TRBJ1-5, with a possible D match to TRBD1 (5 bases). This CDR3 is built from 17 residues. V shed 0 bases and J shed 3 bases, with 15 bases lying between them. Germline CDR1 is SGHVS and CDR2 is FQNEAQ. The DNA for the CDR3 is TGTGCCAGCAGCTTAGCGCGAGGGGAGGCCTACAATCAGCCCCAGCATTTT. It translates to CASSLARGEAYNQPQHF.

The gene calls are TRBV11-3 and TRBJ2-7; 8 bases match TRBD1. This CDR3 contains 14 residues. CDR1 and CDR2 (germline): SGHNT, YENEEA. Trimming removed 5 bases from V and 4 bases from J; junction bases left unmatched: 7. The CDR3 region has the DNA TGTGCCAGCAGCCCGGGACAGGATAATTACGAGCAGTACTTC. Amino acid sequence: CASSPGQDNYEQYF. Full variable domain (missing parts from reference TRBV11-3 and TRBJ2-7): EAGVVQSPRYKIIEKKQPVAFWCNPISGHNTLYWYLQNLGQGPELLIRYENEEAVDDSQLPKDRFSAERLKGVDSTLKIQPAELGDSAVYLCASSPGQDNYEQYFGPGTRLTVT.

This chain joins TRBV13 and TRBJ1-1, with D possibly matching TRBD1 (6 bases). The ends were cut back, 3 bases at V and 4 bases at J, with 24 bases in the middle. The CDR3 has 18 residues. Germline lookup yields CDR1 PRHDT and CDR2 FYEKMQ (reference sequence). CDR3 nucleotide sequence: TGTGCCAGCAGCTTCCCAACTGAAACACAGGGAAGGGGCACTGAAGCTTTCTTT. Translating gives CASSFPTETQGRGTEAFF.

The chain uses TRBV18 and TRBJ1-1; D possibly corresponds to TRBD1 (6 bases). V lost 3 bases to trimming and J lost 3 bases, with 17 bases between them. Germline V gene lookup returns CDR1 KGHSH and CDR2 LQKENI. There are 16 residues in the CDR3. CDR3 DNA sequence: TGTGCCAGCTCACCTACCCGGACAGACAGCTACACTGAAGCTTTCTTT. This encodes CASSPTRTDSYTEAFF.

This clone has only a few counts. J is TRBJ1-6 and V is TRBV7-2, with 7 bases fitting TRBD1. V gave up 1 base and J gave up 4 bases; unmatched junction bases: 4. Germline V lookup: CDR1 SGHTA, CDR2 FQGNSA. This CDR3 contains 16 residues. CDR3 coding DNA: TGTGCCAGCAGCTTAGATGGGACAGCATATAATTCACCCCTCCACTTT. This translates into CASSLDGTAYNSPLHF.